The 2 T cell receptor beta chains reported below all come from one sample, sequenced in a study of regulatory T cells in long-lasting Graves disease. Combining iRepertoire HTBI primers with Arm-PCR of CDR3 regions, the authors built TCR beta libraries. From the multiplex PCR reads, TCRdb called clonotypes with MiXCR, one entry per CDR3 protein. The sample gives 380,000 or so distinct CDR3 sequences, about 16% of which show up once; roughly 21% is in the top ten. Time point defined: newly diagnosed GD, antithyroid drugs for less than 3 months. The TCR library was made from RNA extracted from PBMCs. These data were also filed under a second study, of T cells in Graves' hyperthyroidism and ophthalmopathy.

The specimen was peripheral blood mononuclear cells (PBMCs), collected at new diagnosis, from a patient treated with antithyroid drugs. Receptors originate from a woman aged 18-29 years with Graves disease.

This chain uses TRBV28 with TRBJ1-5; 8 bases map to TRBD1. The junction had 8 bases not matched to a gene; V was cut back by 6 bases and J by 7 bases. This CDR3 region has 14 residues. CDR1 and CDR2 (germline): MDHEN, SYDVKM. This CDR3 is CASSFDRGGQPQHF. As DNA, the CDR3 is TGTGCCAGCAGCTTTGACAGGGGAGGACAGCCCCAGCATTTT.

This clonotype was seen many times. The genes are TRBV7-2 and TRBJ2-7, with TRBD2 identical over 11 bases. This CDR3 is 15 amino acids long. Germline CDR1 reads SGHTA; CDR2 reads FQGNSA. J gave up 4 bases and V 4 bases, and 6 bases lay outside the gene matches. CDR3 in DNA: TGTGCCAGCAGCTCCTTAGCGGGAGGGCCGTACGAGCAGTACTTC. It is translated as CASSSLAGGPYEQYF.